This TCR beta chain originates from a study of cytomegalovirus exposure and HLA in healthy donors. Using immunoSEQ multiplex PCR, the repertoire was profiled, and TCRdb retains in-frame clones only, with some absent. The repertoire includes under 130,000 clones, 85% to 90% of them detected once, and 4% sits in the top ten. Study-level findings and limits: Rare TCR sequences predominated, though certain public TCRs were found in many donors. Researchers catalogued some 160 TCR beta chains as cytomegalovirus-associated.

For this clone: Its antigen is still unknown.

Sequencing was done on a sample of PBMCs. The TCR was taken from a woman under 30 in good health and CMV-seropositive.

CDR3 in DNA: TGTGCCAGCTCACCAGACGCCGGGTGGGAGCAGTACTTC. Amino acid sequence: CASSPDAGWEQYF. The chain couples TRBV18 to TRBJ2-7; D gene unclear. Between the trimmed V and J ends, which lost 2 bases and 7 bases, there was a span of 12 bases. The CDR3 has 13 residues. The germline gives CDR1 KGHSH, CDR2 LQKENI.